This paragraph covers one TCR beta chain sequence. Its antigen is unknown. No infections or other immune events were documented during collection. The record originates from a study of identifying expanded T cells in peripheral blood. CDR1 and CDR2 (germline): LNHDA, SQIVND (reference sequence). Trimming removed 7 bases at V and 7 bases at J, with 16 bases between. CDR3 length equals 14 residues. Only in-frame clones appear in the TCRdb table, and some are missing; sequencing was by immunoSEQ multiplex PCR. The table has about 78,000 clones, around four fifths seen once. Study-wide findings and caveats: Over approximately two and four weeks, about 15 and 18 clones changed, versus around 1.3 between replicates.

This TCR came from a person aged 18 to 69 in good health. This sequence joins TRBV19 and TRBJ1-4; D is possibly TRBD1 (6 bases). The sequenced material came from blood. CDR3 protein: CASNWGRGGEKLFF. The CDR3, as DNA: TGTGCCAGTAATTGGGGCAGGGGTGGTGAAAAACTGTTTTTT.